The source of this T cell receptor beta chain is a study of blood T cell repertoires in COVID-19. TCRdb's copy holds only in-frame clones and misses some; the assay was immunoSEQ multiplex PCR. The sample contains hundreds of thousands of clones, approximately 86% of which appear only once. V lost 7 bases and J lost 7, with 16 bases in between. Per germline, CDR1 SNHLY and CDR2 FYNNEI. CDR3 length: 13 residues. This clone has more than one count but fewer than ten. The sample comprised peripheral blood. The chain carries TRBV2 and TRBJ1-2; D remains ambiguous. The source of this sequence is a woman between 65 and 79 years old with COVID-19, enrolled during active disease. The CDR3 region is CASTGTSAGGYTF. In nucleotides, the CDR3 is TGTGCCAGCACCGGAACTTCCGCGGGTGGCTACACCTTC.